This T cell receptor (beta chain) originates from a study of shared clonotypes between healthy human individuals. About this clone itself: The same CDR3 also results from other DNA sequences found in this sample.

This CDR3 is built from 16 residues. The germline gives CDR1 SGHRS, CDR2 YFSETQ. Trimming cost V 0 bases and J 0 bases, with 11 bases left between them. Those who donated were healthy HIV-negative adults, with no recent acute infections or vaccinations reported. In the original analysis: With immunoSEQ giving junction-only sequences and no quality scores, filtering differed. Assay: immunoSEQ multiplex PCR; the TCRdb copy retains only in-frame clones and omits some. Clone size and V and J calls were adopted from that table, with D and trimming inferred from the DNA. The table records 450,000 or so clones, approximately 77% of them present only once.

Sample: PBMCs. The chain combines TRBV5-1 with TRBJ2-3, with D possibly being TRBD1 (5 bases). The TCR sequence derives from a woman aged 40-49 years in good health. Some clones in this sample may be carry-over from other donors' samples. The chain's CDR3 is CASSLAGQGSTDTQYF. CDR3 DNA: TGCGCCAGCAGCTTGGCCGGCCAGGGAAGCACAGATACGCAGTATTTT.